One sample yielded the 14 T cell receptor beta chains listed below, sequenced in a study of T-cell reconstitution after alpha-beta-depleted transplantation in children. Preparation of the TCRbeta library was carried out with unique molecular identifiers. One entry per CDR3 protein results from TCRdb running MiXCR on the PCR reads. The table includes some 300,000 distinct CDR3 sequences, 10% detected once. The material was PBMCs from the stem cell graft donor, obtained from the stem cell graft. These receptors were obtained from a human donor who donated a stem cell graft to a child with acute lymphoblastic leukemia.

This clonotype has at least ten counts. The V gene is TRBV6-5, the J gene TRBJ2-3; D is uncertain. Germline CDR1 reads MNHEY; CDR2 reads SVGAGI. Trimming pared 6 bases from V and 7 bases from J, leaving 8 bases between. CDR3 length: 11 amino acids. CDR3 DNA: TGTGCCAGCAGGACCCGATATACGCAGTATTTT. Amino acids: CASRTRYTQYF.

The rearrangement links TRBV7-6 to TRBJ2-1, with 9 bases fitting TRBD2. With 5 bases clipped from V and 9 bases from J, the junction kept 11 bases outside the gene matches. The CDR3 has 15 residues. Germline V gene sequence: CDR1 SGHVS, CDR2 FNYEAQ. The CDR3 sequence: CASSRGLAKVSEQFF. CDR3 DNA: TGTGCCAGCAGCCGGGGACTAGCCAAAGTGAGTGAGCAGTTCTTC.

V is TRBV11-1 and J is TRBJ2-2, with 7 bases matching TRBD1. The V segment lost 5 bases and the J segment 6 bases; nucleotides outside the gene matches: 3. Germline V gene lookup returns CDR1 SGHAT and CDR2 FQDESV (reference sequence). The CDR3 has 13 amino acids. Here the CDR3 reads CASSRDRAGELFF. CDR3 DNA: TGTGCCAGCAGCCGCGACAGGGCCGGGGAGCTGTTTTTT.

V and J are TRBV12-3 or TRBV12-4 and TRBJ1-5; D is undetermined. V was pared by 7 bases and J by 8 bases, with 15 bases between. CDR3 length: 13 amino acids. Here the CDR3 reads CASTGPVGKPQHF. The DNA of the CDR3 is TGTGCCAGCACCGGCCCAGTGGGTAAGCCCCAGCATTTT.

The chain recombines TRBV3-1 with TRBJ2-1; 9 nucleotides align to TRBD2. CDR3 length equals 15 residues. Per germline, CDR1 LGHDT and CDR2 YNNKEL (reference sequence). The V segment lost 11 bases and the J segment 10 bases; nucleotides outside the gene matches: 18. This chain's CDR3 is CALGLRAGGPGEQFF. As DNA, the CDR3 is TGTGCCTTGGGCCTGAGGGCGGGAGGGCCGGGAGAGCAGTTCTTC.

This clonotype was recorded many times. The chain has TRBV7-2 and TRBJ1-2; the D gene is possibly TRBD1 (6 bases). V was trimmed by 5 bases and J by 3 bases, leaving 10 bases between them. The CDR3 has 13 amino acids. The germline V gene encodes CDR1 SGHTA and CDR2 FQGNSA. CDR3 coding DNA: TGTGCCAGCAGCGTCCACAGGGACTATGGCTACACCTTC. Amino acids: CASSVHRDYGYTF.

A few counts support this clonotype. V usage is TRBV5-6 and J usage is TRBJ1-2; weak D call: TRBD1 (6 bases). Looked up from germline, CDR1 is SGHDT and CDR2 is YYEEEE. This CDR3 contains 15 residues. The V end lost 2 bases, the J end lost 7 bases, and 18 bases lay between the germline ends. The CDR3 nucleotides read TGTGCCAGCAGCTTAGGGTACAGGGCGTCGGCTGGCTACACCTTC. Encoded protein: CASSLGYRASAGYTF.

This clonotype turned up a few times. This chain uses TRBV18 with TRBJ2-7, with D possibly matching TRBD2 (5 bases). V was shortened by 6 bases and J by 2 bases, with 11 bases between the two germline ends. Germline CDR1 and CDR2: KGHSH and LQKENI. The CDR3 runs to 13 residues. The CDR3 nucleotides read TGTGCCAGCTCCCCCCGGGAAGCCTACGAGCAGTACTTC. Its translation is CASSPREAYEQYF.

This clonotype was picked up a small number of times. J is TRBJ2-7 and V is TRBV20-1; TRBD2 is a possible D gene (5 bases). CDR1 is DFQATT and CDR2 is SNEGSKA in the germline V gene (reference sequence). This CDR3 is built from 13 residues. V lost 3 bases and J 5 bases, leaving 14 bases between the germline ends. For the CDR3, the DNA is TGCAGTGCTAGCGAGAGGGCAACCCACGAGCAGTACTTC. Its translation: CSASERATHEQYF.

As concerns this clonotype: One base away lies a much larger clone, so this may be a sequencing read error. The V and J genes are TRBV20-1 and TRBJ1-4, with D maybe TRBD1 (6 bases). Germline V lookup: CDR1 DFQATT, CDR2 SNEGSKA (reference sequence). CDR3 length equals 16 residues. CDR3 in DNA: TGCTGTGCTAGAGATCTGGGACATCGCGCCTCTGAAAAACTGTTTTTT. It encodes CCARDLGHRASEKLFF.

The genes are TRBV24-1 and TRBJ2-5; the match to TRBD2 covers 10 bases. Trimming at V came to 4 bases and at J to 5 bases, leaving 9 bases not matched to a gene. This CDR3 has 16 residues. CDR1 is KGHDR and CDR2 is SFDVKD in the germline V gene. CDR3 sequence (DNA): TGTGCCACCAGTGAGATCCTAGCGGGAGTTGGGGAGACCCAGTACTTC. Amino acids: CATSEILAGVGETQYF.

This sequence joins TRBV7-6 and TRBJ2-3; 8 bases align to TRBD2. The CDR3 is 14 amino acids. Per the germline V gene, CDR1 is SGHVS and CDR2 is FNYEAQ. V trimming: 5 bases; J trimming: 2 bases; junction bases outside the gene matches: 3. This CDR3 is CASSEGLATDTQYF. Here the CDR3 DNA reads TGTGCCAGCAGCGAAGGACTAGCCACAGATACGCAGTATTTT.

The chain uses TRBV5-4 and TRBJ2-5, with D tentatively TRBD1 (5 bases). The CDR3 loop spans 13 amino acids. Germline CDR1 reads SGHNT; CDR2 reads YYREEE (reference sequence). V was cut by 0 bases and J by 5 bases, with 8 bases left in between. The CDR3 sequence is CASSLEGIETQYF. The CDR3 region has the DNA TGTGCCAGCAGCTTGGAGGGGATCGAGACCCAGTACTTC.

In this sample, this clonotype turned up a few times. In DNA, the CDR3 is TGTGCCAGCAGCTTAAGGTTGGGGAATGAGCAGTTCTTC. Translated, it gives CASSLRLGNEQFF. The chain recombines TRBV13 with TRBJ2-1; D uncertain. This CDR3 is 13 amino acids long. V dropped 2 bases and J dropped 7 bases, with 9 bases sitting between them. CDR1 and CDR2 from the germline V gene are PRHDT and FYEKMQ (reference sequence). Looking up the rest from reference TRBV13 and TRBJ2-1 gives the full variable domain: AAGVIQSPRHLIKEKRETATLKCYPIPRHDTVYWYQQGPGQDPQFLISFYEKMQSDKGSIPDRFSAQQFSDYHSELNMSSLELGDSALYFCASSLRLGNEQFFGPGTRLTVL.